What follows are 18 T cell receptor beta chains derived from one specimen sequenced in a study of identifying expanded T cells in peripheral blood. Produced via immunoSEQ multiplex PCR; TCRdb's table is partial and in-frame only. The sample holds 100,000 to 150,000 clones, approximately 86% seen once. Input material: blood. The source is a person between 18 and 70 years old in good health.

The rearrangement links TRBV6-1 to TRBJ2-7; D possibly corresponds to TRBD1 (6 bases). CDR3 length equals 16 residues. The germline V gene has CDR1 MNHNS and CDR2 SASEGT. The germline V and J ends were trimmed by 1 base and 5 bases, with 18 bases remaining between them. The CDR3 protein is CASSEGAGTYSDEQYF. The CDR3 DNA reads TGTGCCAGCAGTGAAGGGGCTGGGACATACTCGGACGAGCAGTACTTC.

The chain links TRBV5-5 to TRBJ2-5; D is ambiguous. V lost 7 bases to trimming and J lost 0 bases, with 7 bases between them. Germline CDR1 SGHKS, CDR2 YYEKEE (reference sequence). There are 12 residues in the CDR3. Here the CDR3 DNA reads TGTGCCAGCCAGCTGTACCAAGAGACCCAGTACTTC. This encodes CASQLYQETQYF.

The rearrangement links TRBV6-5 to TRBJ1-2; 7 bases agree with TRBD1. This CDR3 contains 15 residues. The junction had 12 bases not matched to a gene; V was cut back by 5 bases and J by 6 bases. CDR1 MNHEY and CDR2 SVGAGI come from the germline V gene. CDR3 DNA: TGTGCCAGCAGTCAACAACCAACAGGGGCAAATGGCTACACCTTC. It is translated as CASSQQPTGANGYTF.

In nucleotides, the CDR3 is TGTGCCAGCAGCCCCGGGGACGGAATAGACTATGGCTACACCTTC. Amino acids: CASSPGDGIDYGYTF. The rearrangement links TRBV14 to TRBJ1-2; maybe TRBD1 (5 bases). V was trimmed by 4 bases and J by 3 bases, leaving 15 bases between them. The germline V gene encodes CDR1 SGHDN and CDR2 FVKESK. The CDR3 covers 15 residues. The entire variable domain, with the rest obtained from reference TRBV14 and TRBJ1-2, is as follows: EAGVTQFPSHSVIEKGQTVTLRCDPISGHDNLYWYRRVMGKEIKFLLHFVKESKQDESGMPNNRFLAERTGGTYSTLKVQPAELEDSGVYFCASSPGDGIDYGYTFGSGTRLTVV.

The J gene is TRBJ1-2, the V gene TRBV28; 7 nucleotides align to TRBD1. CDR1 MDHEN and CDR2 SYDVKM come from the germline V gene. V gave up 6 bases and J gave up 5 bases; unmatched junction bases: 6. The CDR3 is 13 amino acids. CDR3 DNA sequence: TGTGCCAGCAGGGGGGGGACAGATTATGGCTACACCTTC. It translates to CASRGGTDYGYTF.

The chain recombines TRBV5-1 with TRBJ2-5; 9 bases agree with TRBD2. Unmatched junction bases numbered 5, after V lost 0 bases and J lost 2 bases. Looked up from germline, CDR1 is SGHRS and CDR2 is YFSETQ. The CDR3 has 16 amino acids. For the CDR3, the DNA is TGCGCCAGCAGCTTGGCGGCTAGCGGGACTCAAGAGACCCAGTACTTC. It yields the protein CASSLAASGTQETQYF.

V is TRBV19 and J is TRBJ2-7; TRBD1 aligns across 9 bases. Germline lookup yields CDR1 LNHDA and CDR2 SQIVND (reference sequence). The ends lost 1 base at V and 3 bases at J; junction bases unmatched: 4. The CDR3 loop spans 15 amino acids. DNA for the CDR3: TGTGCCAGTAGTATAGTGGGACAGGGATACTACGAGCAGTACTTC. Translated: CASSIVGQGYYEQYF.

This chain uses TRBV11-2 with TRBJ2-2, with TRBD2 matching over 7 bases. Looked up from germline, CDR1 is SGHAT and CDR2 is FQNNGV. The ends lost 3 bases at V and 5 bases at J; junction bases unmatched: 6. This CDR3 is built from 15 residues. The CDR3 loop reads CASSFRLGGTGELFF. The CDR3 DNA is TGTGCCAGCAGCTTTCGTCTGGGGGGGACCGGGGAGCTGTTTTTT.

The chain joins TRBV19 to TRBJ2-5; 10 nucleotides align to TRBD1. Germline CDR1 is LNHDA and CDR2 is SQIVND (reference sequence). Losses at the gene ends were 6 bases for V and 4 bases for J; bases not matched to a gene: 5. CDR3 size: 14 residues. The DNA of the CDR3 is TGTGCCAGTAGGGACAGGGGGTTCGGAGAGACCCAGTACTTC. It encodes CASRDRGFGETQYF.

V usage is TRBV10-1 and J usage is TRBJ1-3; 9 nucleotides agree with TRBD1. Germline V lookup: CDR1 WNHNN, CDR2 SYGVQD (reference sequence). V was clipped by 0 bases and J by 6 bases; unmatched bases: 6. The CDR3 extends over 16 amino acids. The CDR3 DNA reads TGCGCCAGCAGTGAGTCGGAGGACAGGGGTGTAAACACCATATATTTT. Translating it yields CASSESEDRGVNTIYF.

The chain is built from TRBV19 and TRBJ1-4; 9 bases align to TRBD1. The CDR3 is made up of 14 amino acids. The germline gives CDR1 LNHDA, CDR2 SQIVND (reference sequence). With 5 bases clipped from V and 7 bases from J, the junction kept 5 bases outside the gene matches. The CDR3 bases are TGTGCCAGTAGTGTACAGGGGGCGAGTGAAAAACTGTTTTTT. As protein: CASSVQGASEKLFF.

V gene TRBV2 combines with J gene TRBJ1-4, with no clear D. The CDR3 has 15 amino acids. The V end lost 2 bases, the J end lost 7 bases, and 14 bases lay between the germline ends. Germline V gene data show CDR1 as SNHLY and CDR2 as FYNNEI. The DNA of the CDR3 is TGTGCCAGCAGTGAAACCGGGGTCGAGGGTGAAAAACTGTTTTTT. It is translated as CASSETGVEGEKLFF.

This chain joins TRBV6-1 and TRBJ1-2; D call uncertain. Germline V CDR1 and CDR2: MNHNS, SASEGT. CDR3 length: 17 amino acids. Deletions cut 3 bases from V and 0 bases from J, with 17 bases between. The CDR3 region has the DNA TGTGCCAGCAGTGATAAGGACTCCTCTCCCACTAACTATGGCTACACCTTC. This gives the protein CASSDKDSSPTNYGYTF.

The chain employs TRBV7-3 and TRBJ2-3; a possible D gene is TRBD2 (5 bases). The CDR3 runs 15 residues. V was shortened by 4 bases and J by 1 base, with 12 bases between the two germline ends. CDR1 and CDR2 (germline): SGHTA, FQGTGA. This CDR3 is CASSSRAEGTDTQYF. In nucleotides, the CDR3 is TGTGCCAGCAGCTCAAGAGCGGAGGGCACAGATACGCAGTATTTT.

Many counts were recorded for this clone. V usage is TRBV7-9 and J usage is TRBJ1-2; possible D gene TRBD1, 5 bases. The germline gives CDR1 SEHNR, CDR2 FQNEAQ (reference sequence). The CDR3 is made up of 13 amino acids. Trimming shortened V by 3 bases and J by 8 bases, and 13 bases separated the two germline ends. The CDR3 loop reads CASSFGHHEGYTF. The CDR3 bases are TGTGCCAGCAGCTTTGGACACCATGAAGGCTACACCTTC.

This chain connects TRBV30 to TRBJ2-3; no clear D. The CDR3 is 13 residues long. CDR1 GTSNPN and CDR2 SVGIG come from the germline V gene (reference sequence). V was trimmed by 0 bases and J by 2 bases, leaving 6 bases between them. The CDR3 coding sequence is TGTGCCTGGAGTGTTAAAAACACAGATACGCAGTATTTT. It encodes CAWSVKNTDTQYF. Drawing the rest from reference TRBV30 and TRBJ2-3, the complete variable domain is SQTIHQWPATLVQPVGSPLSLECTVEGTSNPNLYWYRQAAGRGLQLLFYSVGIGQISSEVPQNLSASRPQDRQFILSSKKLLLSDSGFYLCAWSVKNTDTQYFGPGTRLTVL.

CDR3 DNA: TGTGCCAGCAGCTTACAGGCGGGATCACCCCTCCACTTT. Translating it yields CASSLQAGSPLHF. The V and J genes are TRBV7-3 and TRBJ1-6; D is uncertain. Between the trimmed V and J ends, which lost 2 bases and 10 bases, there was a span of 9 bases. Germline CDR1 reads SGHTA; CDR2 reads FQGTGA. The length of the CDR3 is 13 residues.

For the CDR3, the DNA is TGTGCCAGCAGCCGGACAGGGTTTGAGTTCCATGGCTACACCTTC. It is translated as CASSRTGFEFHGYTF. V gene TRBV6-5 combines with J gene TRBJ1-2, with TRBD1 identical over 8 bases. With V trimmed by 6 bases and J by 6 bases, 12 bases remained unmatched. The germline V gene encodes CDR1 MNHEY and CDR2 SVGAGI. The CDR3 consists of 15 residues.